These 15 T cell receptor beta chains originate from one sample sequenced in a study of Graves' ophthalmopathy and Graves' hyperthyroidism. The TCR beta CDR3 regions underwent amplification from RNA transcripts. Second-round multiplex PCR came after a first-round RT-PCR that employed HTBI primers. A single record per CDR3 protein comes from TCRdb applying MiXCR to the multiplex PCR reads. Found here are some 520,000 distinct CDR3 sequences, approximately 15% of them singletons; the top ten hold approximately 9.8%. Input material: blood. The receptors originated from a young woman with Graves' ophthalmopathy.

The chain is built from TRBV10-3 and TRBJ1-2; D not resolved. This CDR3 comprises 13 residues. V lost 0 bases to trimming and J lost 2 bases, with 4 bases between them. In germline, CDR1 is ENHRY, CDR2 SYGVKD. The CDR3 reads CAISESDNYGYTF. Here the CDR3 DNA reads TGTGCCATCAGTGAGTCGGACAACTATGGCTACACCTTC.

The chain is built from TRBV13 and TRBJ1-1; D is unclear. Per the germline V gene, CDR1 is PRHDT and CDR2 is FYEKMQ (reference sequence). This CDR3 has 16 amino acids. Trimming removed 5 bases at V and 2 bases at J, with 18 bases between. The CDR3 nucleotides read TGTGCCAGCAGCACTCAGACTCAGTGGGGTAACACTGAAGCTTTCTTT. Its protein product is CASSTQTQWGNTEAFF.

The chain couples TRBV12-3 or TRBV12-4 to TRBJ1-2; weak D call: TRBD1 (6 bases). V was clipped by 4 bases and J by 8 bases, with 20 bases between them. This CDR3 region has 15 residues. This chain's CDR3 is CASSSPTGPTRGYTF. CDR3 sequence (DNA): TGTGCCAGCAGTTCTCCGACAGGTCCAACGCGAGGCTACACCTTC.

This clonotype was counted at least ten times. The CDR3 spells CASSPPGRISYEQYF. CDR3 nucleotide sequence: TGTGCCAGCAGTCCACCGGGACGGATCTCCTACGAGCAGTACTTC. The rearrangement joins TRBV12-3 or TRBV12-4 to TRBJ2-7; the D call may be TRBD1 or TRBD2 (5 bases each). Deletions cut 5 bases from V and 0 bases from J, with 14 bases between. CDR3 length: 15 residues.

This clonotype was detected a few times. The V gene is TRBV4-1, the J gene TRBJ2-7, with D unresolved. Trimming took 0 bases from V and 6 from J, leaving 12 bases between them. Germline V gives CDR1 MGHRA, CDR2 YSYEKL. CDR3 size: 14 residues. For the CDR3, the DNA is TGCGCCAGCAGCCAAGAGTCTAGGGCTGGCGAGCAGTACTTC. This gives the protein CASSQESRAGEQYF.

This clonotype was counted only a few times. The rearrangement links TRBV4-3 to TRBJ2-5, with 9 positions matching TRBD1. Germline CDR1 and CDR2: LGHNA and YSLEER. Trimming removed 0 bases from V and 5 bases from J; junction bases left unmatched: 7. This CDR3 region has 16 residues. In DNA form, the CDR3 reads TGCGCCAGCAGCCAAGATCTACAGGGGGCCCGCGAGACCCAGTACTTC. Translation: CASSQDLQGARETQYF.

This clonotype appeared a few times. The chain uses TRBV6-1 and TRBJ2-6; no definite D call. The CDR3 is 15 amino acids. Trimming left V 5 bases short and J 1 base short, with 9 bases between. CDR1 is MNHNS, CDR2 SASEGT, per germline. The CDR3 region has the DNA TGTGCCAGCAGTCTCAGGCAGTCTGGGGCCAACGTCCTGACTTTC. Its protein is CASSLRQSGANVLTF.

CDR3 loop: CASSHSVTGVNTEAFF. CDR3 nucleotide sequence: TGCGCCAGCAGCCATTCCGTGACAGGGGTGAACACTGAAGCTTTCTTT. The chain couples TRBV4-1 to TRBJ1-1; 8 nucleotides agree with TRBD1. The germline gives CDR1 MGHRA, CDR2 YSYEKL. With V trimmed by 3 bases and J by 0 bases, 6 bases remained unmatched. CDR3 length: 16 residues.

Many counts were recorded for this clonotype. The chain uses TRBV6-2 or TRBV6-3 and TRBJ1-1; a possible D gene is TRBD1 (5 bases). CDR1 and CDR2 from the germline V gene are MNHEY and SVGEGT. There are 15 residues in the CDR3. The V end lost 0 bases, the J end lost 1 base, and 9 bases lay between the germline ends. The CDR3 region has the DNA TGTGCCAGCAGTTACTCTCCCGGGACGAACACTGAAGCTTTCTTT. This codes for CASSYSPGTNTEAFF.

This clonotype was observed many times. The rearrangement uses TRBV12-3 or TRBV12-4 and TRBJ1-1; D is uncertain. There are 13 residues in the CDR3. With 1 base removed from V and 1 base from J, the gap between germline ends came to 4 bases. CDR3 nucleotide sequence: TGTGCCAGCAGTTTAGGGGCGAACACTGAAGCTTTCTTT. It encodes CASSLGANTEAFF.

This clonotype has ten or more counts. The CDR3 here is CASSPVGRGNSPLHF. CDR3 in DNA: TGCGCCAGCAGCCCGGTGGGCAGGGGCAATTCACCCCTCCACTTT. The chain couples TRBV4-1 to TRBJ1-6; D is possibly TRBD1 (6 bases). CDR1 and CDR2 from the germline V gene are MGHRA and YSYEKL. V lost 4 bases to trimming and J lost 7 bases, with 14 bases between them. The CDR3 is made up of 15 amino acids.

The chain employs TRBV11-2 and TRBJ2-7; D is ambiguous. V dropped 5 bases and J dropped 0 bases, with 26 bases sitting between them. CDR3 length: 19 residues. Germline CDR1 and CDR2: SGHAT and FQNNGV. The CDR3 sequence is CASSAIPWLRARSSYEQYF. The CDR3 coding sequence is TGTGCCAGCAGCGCTATTCCCTGGTTAAGGGCGAGATCCTCCTACGAGCAGTACTTC.

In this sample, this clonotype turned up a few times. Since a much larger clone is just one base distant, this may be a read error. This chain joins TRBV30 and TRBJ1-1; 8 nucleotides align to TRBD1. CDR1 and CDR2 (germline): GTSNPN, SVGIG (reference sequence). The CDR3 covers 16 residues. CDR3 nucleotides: TGTGCCTGGAGTGTACGTCAGGGGGCCGGAGGCACTGAAGCTTGCTTT. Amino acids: CAWSVRQGAGGTEACF.

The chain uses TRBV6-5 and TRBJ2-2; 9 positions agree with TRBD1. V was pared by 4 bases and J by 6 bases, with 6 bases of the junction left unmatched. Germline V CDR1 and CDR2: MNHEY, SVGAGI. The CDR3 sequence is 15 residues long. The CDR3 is CASSLMDRGSGELFF. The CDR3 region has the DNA TGTGCCAGCAGTTTGATGGACAGGGGCTCCGGGGAGCTGTTTTTT.

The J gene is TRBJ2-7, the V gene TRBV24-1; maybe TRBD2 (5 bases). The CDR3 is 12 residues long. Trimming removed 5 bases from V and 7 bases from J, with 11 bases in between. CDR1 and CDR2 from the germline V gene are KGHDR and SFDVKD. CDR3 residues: CATSGGLGEQYF. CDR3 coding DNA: TGTGCCACCAGTGGAGGGCTTGGTGAGCAGTACTTC.